This T cell receptor (beta chain) was captured in a study of blood T cell repertoires in COVID-19. Overall study context: The United States, Italy and Spain provided the acute and convalescent COVID-19 samples. Sources were T cells, B-cell-depleted T cells, or PBMCs; the material itself was cDNA or gDNA.

Generated by immunoSEQ multiplex PCR, the TCRdb table keeps only in-frame clones and is missing some. The sample yields tens of thousands of clones, approximately 86% seen once. The CDR3 contains 16 residues. V was pared by 7 bases and J by 1 base, with 8 bases of the junction left unmatched. This chain connects TRBV23-1 to TRBJ2-3, with 10 bases identical to TRBD1. TRBV23-1 belongs to the ORF category, with a function that is uncertain. The clonotype was recovered from a woman between 65 and 79 years old with acute or convalescent COVID-19. Sequencing was performed on peripheral blood. The CDR3 spells CASKPTGTGGTDTQYF. CDR3 bases: TGCGCCAGCAAACCTACAGGGACAGGGGGCACAGATACGCAGTATTTT.